This T cell receptor (beta chain) was retrieved from a study of Ad26.COV2.S vaccination and SARS-CoV-2 variants. Study in general: Administration of Ad26.COV2.S was intramuscular, either once or twice 56 days apart. Study-wide points: Total T cell responses were possibly underestimated by TCR breadth and depth analyses. CD8+ and CD4+ T cells specific for spike reportedly responded with substantial breadth after vaccination.

Some clones are missing from TCRdb's copy, which holds only in-frame ones; the method was immunoSEQ multiplex PCR. The table has fewer than 300,000 clones, more than 70% seen once. A single count supports this clone. The target antigen is unknown. The treatment here: roughly 19 received Ad26.COV2.S at low or high dose, single or two shots; 5 received placebo; per-sample allocation not given. Sampling took place 63 days after the first vaccine or placebo injection. An Ad26 vector expressing Wuhan-strain SARS-CoV-2 spike served as the vaccine. Sequenced here: peripheral blood, sampled in a trial of Ad26.COV2.S vaccine versus placebo. This TCR derives from a person aged 18 to 65 who received the Ad26.COV2.S COVID-19 vaccine or a placebo.

The CDR3 DNA sequence: TGTGCCAGCAGAAAGGGATCAGGGGTCCGAATAAACACCGGGGAGCTGTTTTTT. Translating it yields CASRKGSGVRINTGELFF. The chain joins TRBV28 to TRBJ2-2, with a tentative D call TRBD1 (6 bases). The CDR3 loop spans 18 amino acids. Germline V gives CDR1 MDHEN, CDR2 SYDVKM. The germline V and J ends were trimmed by 6 bases and 2 bases, with 22 bases remaining between them.